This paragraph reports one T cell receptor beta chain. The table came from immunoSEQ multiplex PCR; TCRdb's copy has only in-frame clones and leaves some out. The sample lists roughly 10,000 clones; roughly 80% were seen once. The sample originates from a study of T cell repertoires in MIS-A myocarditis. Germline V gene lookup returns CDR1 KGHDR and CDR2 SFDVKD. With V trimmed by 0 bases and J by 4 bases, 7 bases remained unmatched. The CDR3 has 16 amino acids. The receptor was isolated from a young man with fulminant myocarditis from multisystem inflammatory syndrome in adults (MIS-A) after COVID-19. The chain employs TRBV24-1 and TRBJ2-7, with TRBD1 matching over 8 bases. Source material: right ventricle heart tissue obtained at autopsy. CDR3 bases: TGTGCCACCAGTGATTTGAGGGGACAGGTTTTTTACGAGCAGTACTTC. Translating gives CATSDLRGQVFYEQYF.